The rows below give T cell receptor beta chains drawn from one sample of a study of human T cells and chemical hapten exposure. TCRdb re-analysed the RACE reads in MiXCR, keeping a single row per CDR3 protein. The sample has 150,000 to 200,000 distinct CDR3 sequences, roughly 15% seen once; the top ten hold 1.5% to 2%. The sample here was whole blood, taken in connection with sensitization to the hapten diphenylcyclopropenone (DPC). The receptors come from a woman aged 30 to 39 with alopecia areata. Some clones in this sample may be carry-over from other donors' samples. The CDR3 runs from the conserved cysteine through the conserved F or W. Fields, in order: V gene, clone size, J gene, D gene, CDR3 protein, CDR3 DNA. The D gene is left open where the match is weak. Size values are once, few and many counts, or a class for expanded clones, and some rows have none.

TRBV28	NA	TRBJ2-3	TRBD2	CASSPQAGGITDTQYF	TGTGCCAGCAGTCCCCAGGCGGGGGGCATCACAGATACGCAGTATTTT
TRBV7-8	few	TRBJ2-3	NA	CASSLFGGASTDTQYF	TGTGCCAGCAGCTTATTTGGCGGGGCTAGCACAGATACGCAGTATTTT
TRBV29-1	many	TRBJ1-1	TRBD1	CSVDDRGGGSEAFF	TGCAGCGTAGACGACAGGGGTGGAGGATCTGAAGCTTTCTTT
TRBV20-1	many	TRBJ1-5	NA	CSARDPGASNQPQHF	TGCAGTGCTAGAGATCCAGGGGCGAGCAATCAGCCCCAGCATTTT
TRBV20-1	few	TRBJ2-3	NA	CSAGAFGRSTDTQYF	TGCAGTGCTGGGGCGTTCGGGCGGAGCACAGATACGCAGTATTTT
TRBV28	few	TRBJ1-1	TRBD1	CASSFYRDRTEAFF	TGTGCCAGCAGTTTTTACCGGGACAGGACTGAAGCTTTCTTT
TRBV6-5	few	TRBJ1-4	NA	CASSYSLPGEKLFF	TGTGCCAGCAGTTACTCCCTCCCAGGTGAAAAACTGTTTTTT
TRBV2	NA	TRBJ1-6	NA	CASMGDWGSPLHF	TGTGCCAGCATGGGGGATTGGGGTTCACCCCTCCACTTT
TRBV7-3	few	TRBJ2-1	NA	CASSLSGPTMTYNEQFF	TGTGCCAGCAGCTTATCTGGACCGACGATGACCTACAATGAGCAGTTCTTC
TRBV6-2/TRBV6-3	NA	TRBJ2-7	NA	CASSYSTTFEQYF	TGTGCCAGCAGTTACTCGACTACCTTCGAGCAGTACTTC
TRBV6-5	NA	TRBJ2-7	TRBD2	CASSYSAASGSYEQYF	TGTGCCAGCAGTTACTCAGCGGCTAGCGGGAGTTACGAGCAGTACTTC
TRBV18	few	TRBJ2-3	NA	CASSPPYQDNTDTQYF	TGTGCCAGCTCACCACCGTATCAGGACAACACAGATACGCAGTATTTT
TRBV7-2	NA	TRBJ1-1	NA	CASSLIGSPGGEAFF	TGTGCCAGCAGCTTAATTGGCAGCCCGGGAGGTGAAGCTTTCTTT
TRBV5-1	few	TRBJ2-5	TRBD1	CASSFTVTGGESSQETQYF	TGCGCCAGCAGCTTTACCGTGACAGGGGGTGAGAGTAGCCAAGAGACCCAGTACTTC
TRBV20-1	NA	TRBJ2-6	NA	CSASVEGRAGANVLTF	TGCAGTGCTAGTGTCGAGGGACGGGCTGGGGCCAACGTCCTGACTTTC
TRBV18	few	TRBJ1-6	TRBD1	CASSPPGWTGGNSPLHF	TGTGCCAGCTCACCACCGGGCTGGACAGGGGGAAATTCACCCCTCCACTTT
TRBV20-1	many	TRBJ1-5	TRBD1	CSALGQGRNQPQHF	TGCAGTGCTCTAGGACAGGGGCGCAATCAGCCCCAGCATTTT
TRBV6-5	few	TRBJ1-2	NA	CASSYSIGEYGYTF	TGTGCCAGCAGTTACTCGATCGGGGAGTATGGCTACACCTTC
TRBV7-6	many	TRBJ1-5	TRBD1	CASSPQQGGQPQHF	TGTGCCAGCAGCCCTCAACAGGGGGGGCAGCCCCAGCATTTT
TRBV7-9	few	TRBJ2-1	TRBD2	CASSGGAGLAGYVEQFF	TGTGCCAGCAGCGGTGGGGCGGGACTAGCGGGATACGTTGAGCAGTTCTTC
TRBV29-1	few	TRBJ2-5	NA	CSGLGSQETQYF	TGCAGCGGTCTAGGAAGCCAAGAGACCCAGTACTTC
TRBV10-1	NA	TRBJ2-1	TRBD2	CASKSTSGRDSYNEQFF	TGCGCCAGCAAGAGTACTAGCGGGAGGGACTCCTACAATGAGCAGTTCTTC
TRBV5-1	NA	TRBJ2-3	NA	CASSLNVVSTDTQYF	TGCGCCAGCAGCTTAAATGTAGTTAGCACAGATACGCAGTATTTT
TRBV7-2	once	TRBJ1-5	NA	CASSLFFGRNQPQHF	TGTGCCAGCAGCTTATTTTTCGGCCGCAATCAGCCCCAGCATTTT
TRBV30	NA	TRBJ2-2	NA	CAWSVQITGELFF	TGTGCCTGGAGTGTACAGATCACCGGGGAGCTGTTTTTT
TRBV4-3	NA	TRBJ2-3	NA	CASSQGGLGTDTQYF	TGCGCCAGCAGCCAAGGAGGGTTGGGCACAGATACGCAGTATTTT
TRBV28	NA	TRBJ1-1	NA	CASSAPRGSNTEAFF	TGTGCCAGCAGTGCTCCCAGGGGATCGAACACTGAAGCTTTCTTT
TRBV29-1	many	TRBJ2-3	NA	CSVEATDTQYF	TGCAGCGTTGAAGCCACAGATACGCAGTATTTT
TRBV12-3/TRBV12-4	few	TRBJ1-3	TRBD1	CASSSRTGSSGNTIYF	TGTGCCAGCAGTTCACGGACAGGGAGCTCTGGAAACACCATATATTTT
TRBV6-2/TRBV6-3	NA	TRBJ2-7	TRBD1	CASTSDRGSYEQYF	TGTGCCAGCACCTCCGACAGGGGGTCCTACGAGCAGTACTTC
TRBV29-1	few	TRBJ2-7	NA	CSVLRGENEQYF	TGCAGCGTTTTGAGGGGGGAGAACGAGCAGTACTTC
TRBV29-1	NA	TRBJ2-7	NA	CSDPYEQYF	TGCAGCGACCCCTACGAGCAGTACTTC
TRBV14	NA	TRBJ1-5	NA	CASKPTVNQPQHF	TGTGCCAGCAAGCCGACAGTCAATCAGCCCCAGCATTTT
TRBV12-3/TRBV12-4	NA	TRBJ1-6	NA	CASSLGGGGPNSPLHF	TGTGCCAGCAGTTTAGGGGGAGGAGGGCCCAATTCACCCCTCCACTTT
TRBV19	NA	TRBJ1-5	TRBD1	CASSLGQVEDQPQHF	TGTGCCAGTAGTTTGGGACAGGTCGAGGATCAGCCCCAGCATTTT
TRBV7-2	NA	TRBJ2-5	NA	CASSLGGSGSETQYF	TGTGCCAGCAGCTTAGGAGGGTCCGGCTCGGAGACCCAGTACTTC
TRBV10-3	NA	TRBJ1-1	NA	CAISEQQDNTEAFF	TGTGCCATCAGTGAACAACAAGATAACACTGAAGCTTTCTTT
TRBV19	few	TRBJ1-2	TRBD1	CASSIAGQRIPTNYGYTF	TGTGCCAGTAGTATTGCGGGACAGCGCATACCGACGAACTATGGCTACACCTTC
TRBV12-3/TRBV12-4	few	TRBJ2-1	NA	CASSLGVEQFF	TGTGCCAGCAGTTTGGGTGTTGAGCAGTTCTTC
TRBV10-2	NA	TRBJ1-2	TRBD1	CASSDISWTGTSYGYTF	TGCGCCAGCAGTGATATCTCTTGGACAGGAACTTCCTATGGCTACACCTTC
TRBV7-9	few	TRBJ1-2	NA	CASSSVSARQGYTF	TGTGCCAGCAGCTCGGTCTCGGCGCGGCAGGGCTACACCTTC